The rows below give T cell receptor beta chains drawn from one sample of a study of blood T cell repertoires in COVID-19. The data were produced by immunoSEQ multiplex PCR, yet TCRdb's version contains in-frame clones alone and is incomplete. The data hold fewer than 350,000 clones, with around 85% observed a single time. Sequenced sample: PBMCs or T cells enriched from blood (not recorded which). All receptors derive from a middle-aged woman who had recovered from COVID-19. Each CDR3 is given with its conserved first and last residue. D genes are given only for firm matches. Size is stated for part of the rows, as once, few or many counts, or as a class when the clone is expanded.

cdr3_length: 13; clone_size: NA; j_call: TRBJ1-2; d_call: NA; v_call: TRBV7-9; cdr3_nt: TGTGCCAGCAGCTTTGCTCGGGGGGACGGCTACACCTTC; cdr3_aa: CASSFARGDGYTF
cdr3_length: 14; clone_size: NA; j_call: TRBJ2-1; d_call: TRBD2; v_call: TRBV20-1; cdr3_nt: TGCAGTGCTAGTACTAGCGGGAGATCGGATGAGCAGTTCTTC; cdr3_aa: CSASTSGRSDEQFF
cdr3_length: 13; clone_size: NA; j_call: TRBJ2-1; d_call: TRBD1; v_call: TRBV7-2; cdr3_nt: TGTGCCAGCAGCCTGGACAGGGACGGTGAGCAGTTCTTC; cdr3_aa: CASSLDRDGEQFF
cdr3_length: 15; clone_size: NA; j_call: TRBJ2-1; d_call: TRBD2; v_call: TRBV27; cdr3_nt: TGTGCCAGCAGTTTTCTGACTAGCGGGAGCACTGAGCAGTTCTTC; cdr3_aa: CASSFLTSGSTEQFF
cdr3_length: 15; clone_size: NA; j_call: TRBJ1-4; d_call: NA; v_call: TRBV28; cdr3_nt: TGTGCCAGCACCACTAGAGGCAGCATAAATGAAAAACTGTTTTTT; cdr3_aa: CASTTRGSINEKLFF
cdr3_length: 15; clone_size: NA; j_call: TRBJ2-1; d_call: NA; v_call: TRBV16; cdr3_nt: TGTGCCAGCAGCCCTCGGACTGGCGCCTACAATGAGCAGTTCTTC; cdr3_aa: CASSPRTGAYNEQFF
cdr3_length: 14; clone_size: NA; j_call: TRBJ2-7; d_call: NA; v_call: TRBV27; cdr3_nt: TGTGCCAGCAGTTTCCGGGACATGGATCGCGAGCAGTACTTC; cdr3_aa: CASSFRDMDREQYF
cdr3_length: 15; clone_size: NA; j_call: TRBJ1-1; d_call: TRBD1; v_call: TRBV7-9; cdr3_nt: TGTGCCAGCAGCTCGAGACAGGGATCGAACACTGAAGCTTTCTTT; cdr3_aa: CASSSRQGSNTEAFF
cdr3_length: 17; clone_size: NA; j_call: TRBJ1-5; d_call: NA; v_call: TRBV6-2/TRBV6-3; cdr3_nt: TGTGCCAGCAGTTACTGGTCAGGGAGGGGTAGCAATCAGCCCCAGCATTTT; cdr3_aa: CASSYWSGRGSNQPQHF
cdr3_length: 14; clone_size: few; j_call: TRBJ2-1; d_call: NA; v_call: TRBV11-3; cdr3_nt: TGTGCCAGCAGCTTAAAGAGCTCCTACAATGAGCAGTTCTTC; cdr3_aa: CASSLKSSYNEQFF
cdr3_length: 11; clone_size: NA; j_call: TRBJ1-2; d_call: NA; v_call: TRBV12-3/TRBV12-4; cdr3_nt: TGTTCACAGGCGCCTTCATATGGCTACACCTTC; cdr3_aa: CSQAPSYGYTF
cdr3_length: 18; clone_size: NA; j_call: TRBJ2-3; d_call: TRBD1; v_call: TRBV28; cdr3_nt: TGTGCCAGCAGTTTAATCGGGACAGGGACGATGAGCACAGATACGCAGTATTTT; cdr3_aa: CASSLIGTGTMSTDTQYF
cdr3_length: 17; clone_size: NA; j_call: TRBJ2-1; d_call: TRBD2; v_call: TRBV4-2; cdr3_nt: TGTGCCAGCAGCCAAGAACTAGCGGGAAGCTCCTACAATGAGCAGTTCTTC; cdr3_aa: CASSQELAGSSYNEQFF
cdr3_length: 13; clone_size: NA; j_call: TRBJ2-2; d_call: TRBD2; v_call: TRBV10-3; cdr3_nt: TGTGCCATCAGAGGTACTAGCGCCGGGGAGCTGTTTTTT; cdr3_aa: CAIRGTSAGELFF
cdr3_length: 13; clone_size: NA; j_call: TRBJ2-7; d_call: NA; v_call: TRBV14; cdr3_nt: TGTGCCAGCAGCCCCCAGGGTTCCTACGAGCAGTACTTC; cdr3_aa: CASSPQGSYEQYF
cdr3_length: 13; clone_size: NA; j_call: TRBJ2-2; d_call: NA; v_call: TRBV7-3; cdr3_nt: TGTGCCAGCAGCTTGGCGGCTACCGGGGAGCTGTTTTTT; cdr3_aa: CASSLAATGELFF
cdr3_length: 16; clone_size: NA; j_call: TRBJ2-6; d_call: TRBD1; v_call: TRBV24-1; cdr3_nt: TGTGCCACCAGTGATCAGGACAGGGCTGGGGCCAACGTCCTGACTTTC; cdr3_aa: CATSDQDRAGANVLTF
cdr3_length: 14; clone_size: NA; j_call: TRBJ2-7; d_call: TRBD1; v_call: TRBV19; cdr3_nt: TGTGCCAGTAGTTACGGGACAGGTTCGTACGAGCAGTACTTC; cdr3_aa: CASSYGTGSYEQYF
cdr3_length: 16; clone_size: NA; j_call: TRBJ2-3; d_call: NA; v_call: TRBV7-9; cdr3_nt: TGTGCCAGCACCGCCACCCCCGGCAGGGACACAGATACGCAGTATTTT; cdr3_aa: CASTATPGRDTDTQYF
cdr3_length: 14; clone_size: NA; j_call: TRBJ1-1; d_call: TRBD1; v_call: TRBV2; cdr3_nt: TGTGCCAGCACCCGACAGGGGGGAGACACTGAAGCTTTCTTT; cdr3_aa: CASTRQGGDTEAFF
cdr3_length: 14; clone_size: NA; j_call: TRBJ2-7; d_call: TRBD1; v_call: TRBV28; cdr3_nt: TGTGCCAGCAGTTGGACAGGGGGTGGGTACGAGCAGTACTTC; cdr3_aa: CASSWTGGGYEQYF
cdr3_length: 16; clone_size: NA; j_call: TRBJ1-5; d_call: TRBD1; v_call: TRBV19; cdr3_nt: TGTGCCAGTGGGGGAGGACAGGGGCGCCGGAATCAGCCCCAGCATTTT; cdr3_aa: CASGGGQGRRNQPQHF
cdr3_length: 15; clone_size: NA; j_call: TRBJ2-7; d_call: NA; v_call: TRBV30; cdr3_nt: TGTGCCTGGAGTAGGGGGAACAGCCTGTCTTGGGAGCAGTACTTC; cdr3_aa: CAWSRGNSLSWEQYF
cdr3_length: 15; clone_size: NA; j_call: TRBJ2-7; d_call: NA; v_call: TRBV7-9; cdr3_nt: TGTGCCAGCAGTGTTGGGGCCCTTTCCTCCTACGAGCAGTACTTC; cdr3_aa: CASSVGALSSYEQYF
cdr3_length: 13; clone_size: NA; j_call: TRBJ1-1; d_call: NA; v_call: TRBV30; cdr3_nt: TGTGCCTGGAGTGGACAGGTGAACACTGAAGCTTTCTTT; cdr3_aa: CAWSGQVNTEAFF
cdr3_length: 12; clone_size: NA; j_call: TRBJ2-5; d_call: TRBD1; v_call: TRBV13; cdr3_nt: TGTGCCAGCAGCTCACCCCCAGGGGGCCAGTACTTC; cdr3_aa: CASSSPPGGQYF
cdr3_length: 11; clone_size: NA; j_call: TRBJ1-1; d_call: NA; v_call: TRBV28; cdr3_nt: TGTGCCAGCAGGGCAGGCGTCGAAGCTTTCTTT; cdr3_aa: CASRAGVEAFF
cdr3_length: 16; clone_size: NA; j_call: TRBJ2-5; d_call: TRBD1; v_call: TRBV28; cdr3_nt: TGTGCCAGCAGTTTAAAGGACAGGGGATACGAAGAGACCCAGTACTTC; cdr3_aa: CASSLKDRGYEETQYF
cdr3_length: 16; clone_size: NA; j_call: TRBJ2-2; d_call: TRBD2; v_call: TRBV24-1; cdr3_nt: TGTGCCACCAGTGATGGACGCGGGGGTGGGACCGGGGAGCTGTTTTTT; cdr3_aa: CATSDGRGGGTGELFF
cdr3_length: 14; clone_size: NA; j_call: TRBJ2-3; d_call: NA; v_call: TRBV3-1/TRBV3-2; cdr3_nt: TGTGCCAGCAGCCAAGGGGCGCTCCCAGATACGCAGTATTTT; cdr3_aa: CASSQGALPDTQYF
cdr3_length: 17; clone_size: NA; j_call: TRBJ2-3; d_call: NA; v_call: TRBV28; cdr3_nt: TGTGCCAGCGCGATGGCGGGGCAGCCAACTAGCACAGATACGCAGTATTTT; cdr3_aa: CASAMAGQPTSTDTQYF